This T cell receptor (beta chain) appears in the sequencing data of a study of blood T cell repertoires in COVID-19. Study information: Sample material is recorded as cDNA or gDNA derived from T cells, B-cell-depleted T cells, or PBMCs.

Recruits, aged roughly 18 to 95 years, lived in 24 US areas. Among Cohort 3 donors, those recovered had two negative PCRs, clearance, or symptom resolution. This clone was detected only once. Authors' processing steps: Counts of nucleated cells, estimated from reference gene primer amplification, were obtained. The method was immunoSEQ multiplex PCR; TCRdb's version includes in-frame clones alone and lacks a portion of them. V and J calls and clone size are those listed in that table; D and trimming were worked out from the DNA. In the table there are roughly 400,000 clones, roughly 88% of which are singletons. Trimming stripped 0 bases from V and 2 bases from J, with 9 bases between. Germline CDR1 reads MGHRA; CDR2 reads YSYEKL. This CDR3 contains 15 residues.

The sequence was obtained from a man aged 18 to 30 who had recovered from COVID-19. The chain employs TRBV4-1 and TRBJ2-3, with D perhaps matching TRBD2 (6 bases). The source material was PBMCs or T cells enriched from blood (not recorded which). The CDR3 bases are TGCGCCAGCAGCCAAGATCGGAGGGACACAGATACGCAGTATTTT. Its protein product is CASSQDRRDTDTQYF.